This entry lists 26 T cell receptor beta chains sequenced from one sample in a study of blood T cells in healthy people across ages. Sample-barcoded 5' priming and a J-beta primer mix drove a second PCR of about 7 to 11 cycles. TCRdb called the 5' RACE reads again in MiXCR, with one record for every CDR3 protein. The repertoire holds fewer than 900,000 distinct CDR3 sequences, with around 36% as singletons. Material for sequencing was blood. Receptor source: a young man in good health.

In this sample, this clonotype turned up a few times. The CDR3 spells CASSPGTFQETQYF. In DNA, the CDR3 is TGTGCCAGCAGCCCCGGGACTTTCCAAGAGACCCAGTACTTC. The chain couples TRBV7-2 to TRBJ2-5; a possible D gene is TRBD2 (6 bases). V lost 5 bases, J lost 1 base, and 11 bases lay in between. This CDR3 has 14 residues. The germline CDR1 and CDR2 sequences are SGHTA and FQGNSA. The full variable domain, in which reference TRBV7-2 and TRBJ2-5 provide the parts outside the CDR3, is GAGVSQSPSNKVTEKGKDVELRCDPISGHTALYWYRQSLGQGLEFLIYFQGNSAPDKSGLPSDRFSAERTGGSVSTLTIQRTQQEDSAVYLCASSPGTFQETQYFGPGTRLLVL.

This clonotype was seen a few times. The rearrangement uses TRBV7-9 and TRBJ2-7; 7 bases map to TRBD1. The V and J ends lost 8 bases and 0 bases, in that order; junction bases with no gene match: 7. Germline CDR1 SEHNR, CDR2 FQNEAQ (reference sequence). The CDR3 extends over 14 amino acids. The CDR3 DNA sequence: TGTGCCAGCCGCTCGGGGACAGACTCCTACGAGCAGTACTTC. It is translated as CASRSGTDSYEQYF.

This rearrangement joins TRBV9 to TRBJ1-2; tentatively, D is TRBD1 (5 bases). CDR3 length: 15 residues. In germline, CDR1 is SGDLS, CDR2 YYNGEE. Trimming took 0 bases from V and 2 from J, leaving 11 bases between them. CDR3 coding DNA: TGTGCCAGCAGCGTAGTACAGGACTACAACTATGGCTACACCTTC. It codes for CASSVVQDYNYGYTF.

V and J are TRBV14 and TRBJ2-3; D ambiguous. The V end was cut by 1 base, the J end by 4 bases, with 12 bases between. The CDR3 spans 15 residues. The germline V gene encodes CDR1 SGHDN and CDR2 FVKESK. The CDR3 is CASSQGKGRPDTQYF. CDR3 coding DNA: TGTGCCAGCAGCCAAGGTAAAGGCCGCCCAGATACGCAGTATTTT.

In the case of this clonotype: This could be a read error, since a much larger clone is one nucleotide away. The genes are TRBV7-2 and TRBJ2-1; D may be TRBD1 (5 bases). Germline V gene sequence: CDR1 SGHTA, CDR2 FQGNSA. The CDR3 has 16 amino acids. The V end lost 2 bases, the J end lost 9 bases, and 20 bases lay between the germline ends. CDR3 in amino acids: CASSLRRAEQASEQFF. The DNA for the CDR3 is TGTGCCAGCAGCTTAAGGAGAGCCGAACAGGCTTCTGAGCAGTTCTTC.

The J gene is TRBJ2-3, the V gene TRBV7-9; 7 positions match TRBD1. The CDR3 extends over 17 amino acids. The germline V gene encodes CDR1 SEHNR and CDR2 FQNEAQ (reference sequence). The V gene end was trimmed by 3 bases and the J gene end by 6 bases; junction bases not matched to a gene: 15. The CDR3 loop is CASSLGTGDLSRDTQYF. CDR3 DNA sequence: TGTGCCAGCAGCTTGGGAACAGGGGATTTGTCCAGGGATACGCAGTATTTT.

This clonotype was seen a handful of times. The chain combines TRBV15 with TRBJ1-1, with 8 bases aligning to TRBD1. The germline V gene has CDR1 LNHNV and CDR2 YYDKDF (reference sequence). This CDR3 has 13 residues. J gave up 4 bases and V 8 bases, and 6 bases lay outside the gene matches. CDR3 in amino acids: CATRDRLATEAFF. CDR3 sequence (DNA): TGTGCCACCCGGGACAGGTTGGCCACTGAAGCTTTCTTT.

This chain uses TRBV6-5 with TRBJ2-7, with 10 nucleotides matching TRBD2. V lost 3 bases to trimming and J lost 3 bases; unmatched junction nucleotides: 11. CDR1 is MNHEY, CDR2 SVGAGI, per germline. The CDR3 spans 17 residues. CDR3 amino acids: CASSYYQTSGVLYEQYF. The CDR3 nucleotides are TGTGCCAGCAGTTATTATCAAACTAGCGGGGTCCTCTACGAGCAGTACTTC.

In this sample, this clonotype turned up many times. The chain is built from TRBV4-2 and TRBJ2-5; no clear D gene. Trimming shortened V by 6 bases and J by 0 bases, and 2 bases separated the two germline ends. CDR3 size: 11 residues. CDR1 and CDR2 (germline): LGHNA, YNFKEQ. CDR3 bases: TGTGCCAGCAGAAACCAAGAGACCCAGTACTTC. Protein: CASRNQETQYF.

CDR3 in amino acids: CASSLDRGRAEAFF. The CDR3 nucleotides are TGTGCCAGCAGCTTAGATCGGGGCAGGGCTGAAGCTTTCTTT. This sequence joins TRBV7-2 and TRBJ1-1; a possible D gene is TRBD1 (5 bases). V was cut by 1 base and J by 6 bases, with 12 bases left in between. Germline loops: CDR1 SGHTA, CDR2 FQGNSA. This CDR3 comprises 14 residues.

This clonotype was counted only a few times. J is TRBJ1-4 and V is TRBV14; no clear D. The CDR3 runs 12 residues. Germline loops: CDR1 SGHDN, CDR2 FVKESK. V lost 1 base and J 7 bases, leaving 4 bases between the germline ends. The CDR3 region is CASSQVSEKLFF. CDR3 in DNA: TGTGCCAGCAGCCAAGTCTCTGAAAAACTGTTTTTT. The full variable domain, rest sourced from reference TRBV14 and TRBJ1-4, is EAGVTQFPSHSVIEKGQTVTLRCDPISGHDNLYWYRRVMGKEIKFLLHFVKESKQDESGMPNNRFLAERTGGTYSTLKVQPAELEDSGVYFCASSQVSEKLFFGSGTQLSVL.

This clonotype was seen only once. The chain employs TRBV20-1 and TRBJ1-5; D is perhaps TRBD1 (5 bases). The CDR3 sequence is 13 residues long. Per the germline V gene, CDR1 is DFQATT and CDR2 is SNEGSKA (reference sequence). V was pared by 3 bases and J by 6 bases, with 12 bases between. The CDR3 loop is CSARLGVFQPQHF. CDR3 DNA sequence: TGCAGTGCTAGGCTGGGGGTTTTTCAGCCCCAGCATTTT.

This chain connects TRBV4-1 to TRBJ2-3, with TRBD2 as a possible D gene (6 bases). Trimming removed 4 bases at V and 7 bases at J, with 18 bases between. The germline gives CDR1 MGHRA, CDR2 YSYEKL. The length of the CDR3 is 15 residues. CDR3 protein: CASSPPAGTMNTQYF. The CDR3 DNA follows: TGCGCCAGCAGCCCCCCCGCGGGAACTATGAATACGCAGTATTTT.

V and J are TRBV12-3 or TRBV12-4 and TRBJ2-1; TRBD1 agrees at 9 bases. The CDR3 totals 19 residues. J gave up 5 bases and V 7 bases, and 21 bases lay outside the gene matches. The CDR3: CASIWGSISYGTGHNEQFF. The CDR3 DNA reads as TGTGCCAGCATCTGGGGGAGCATCTCCTACGGGACAGGGCACAATGAGCAGTTCTTC.

This clonotype was observed a few times. The chain is built from TRBV7-2 and TRBJ1-5; D may be TRBD1 (6 bases). V was shortened by 4 bases and J by 9 bases, with 22 bases between the two germline ends. Germline CDR1 reads SGHTA; CDR2 reads FQGNSA. This CDR3 region has 16 residues. The CDR3 DNA is TGTGCCAGCAGCTCTCACCTGGGGGCCCAAAATTGGCCCCAGCATTTT. This translates into CASSSHLGAQNWPQHF.

In its sample, this clonotype was seen many times. Written as DNA, the CDR3 is TGCAGTGCTAGGAATTGGGACAGGGGAACCTATGGCTACACCTTC. It translates to CSARNWDRGTYGYTF. The J gene is TRBJ1-2, the V gene TRBV20-1; TRBD1 matches at 10 bases. V was pared by 3 bases and J by 4 bases, with 8 bases of the junction left unmatched. The CDR3 contains 15 residues. Germline V gene sequence: CDR1 DFQATT, CDR2 SNEGSKA (reference sequence).

The chain links TRBV4-1 to TRBJ2-7; D possibly corresponds to TRBD1 (6 bases). The CDR3 is 15 residues long. V was clipped by 4 bases and J by 7 bases, with 20 bases between them. Germline CDR1 reads MGHRA; CDR2 reads YSYEKL. In nucleotides, the CDR3 is TGCGCCAGCAGCCCCAGGGACAAGGCACTACGAGAGCAGTACTTC. Amino acids: CASSPRDKALREQYF.

This clonotype turned up a few times. This chain connects TRBV27 to TRBJ2-7, with D perhaps assigned TRBD1 or TRBD2 (5 bases each). The CDR3 loop spans 13 amino acids. V lost 5 bases and J 4 bases, leaving 12 bases between the germline ends. The germline CDR1 and CDR2 sequences are MNHEY and SMNVEV (reference sequence). In nucleotides, the CDR3 is TGTGCCAGCAGTCCGAGGGACGGTTACGAGCAGTACTTC. Amino acids: CASSPRDGYEQYF.

The V and J genes are TRBV10-2 and TRBJ2-1, with 9 bases lining up with TRBD2. CDR3 length equals 18 residues. Germline V gene data show CDR1 as WSHSY and CDR2 as SAAADI. The V and J ends lost 1 base and 0 bases, in that order; junction bases with no gene match: 7. CDR3 DNA: TGCGCCAGCAGTGAGTTAGGAGCGGGGGGAACCTCCTACAATGAGCAGTTCTTC. Translation: CASSELGAGGTSYNEQFF.

V gene TRBV7-2 combines with J gene TRBJ2-3; no definite D call. Between the trimmed V and J ends, which lost 2 bases and 5 bases, there was a span of 11 bases. The CDR3 sequence is 14 residues long. The germline V gene encodes CDR1 SGHTA and CDR2 FQGNSA. CDR3 sequence: CASSLQVEGDTQYF. The CDR3 DNA follows: TGTGCCAGCAGCTTACAGGTCGAAGGAGATACGCAGTATTTT.

The chain links TRBV12-3 or TRBV12-4 to TRBJ2-1; D remains ambiguous. This CDR3 is 15 amino acids long. V lost 6 bases and J lost 0, with 12 bases in between. CDR3 nucleotide sequence: TGTGCCAGCAGACCGCGGCCCGACTCCTACAATGAGCAGTTCTTC. It codes for CASRPRPDSYNEQFF.

Details on this clonotype: The junction departs from germline at one end; a sequencing error may be responsible. The chain links TRBV11-2 to TRBJ2-5, with TRBD2 as a possible D gene (6 bases). This CDR3 comprises 15 residues. The V gene's germline CDR1 is SGHAT and CDR2 FQNNGV. The CDR3 is CAGSFDRTTRETQYF. CDR3 DNA: TGTGCCGGCAGCTTCGACCGGACTACGAGGGAGACCCAGTACTTC.

On this clonotype: Germline is not matched at one junction end, which may reflect a read error. This chain uses TRBV9 with TRBJ2-3; D assignment may be TRBD1 or TRBD2 (6 bases each). The CDR3 spans 13 residues. The germline CDR1 and CDR2 sequences are SGDLS and YYNGEE. The CDR3 nucleotides read TGTGACAGCAGCGTAGGGGGGACAGATACGCAGTATTTT. This sequence encodes CDSSVGGTDTQYF.

V and J are TRBV20-1 and TRBJ2-7; 7 bases are shared with TRBD2. Germline V lookup: CDR1 DFQATT, CDR2 SNEGSKA (reference sequence). The trim removed 6 bases at V and 7 bases at J, leaving 21 bases unmatched. The CDR3 sequence is 16 residues long. CDR3 region: CSASDPLADSYNEQYF. For the CDR3, the DNA is TGCAGTGCCTCTGACCCTCTAGCGGACTCCTACAATGAGCAGTACTTC.

As regards this clonotype: A much larger clone differs by one base, so this may be a read error. The genes are TRBV12-3 or TRBV12-4 and TRBJ2-7, with D perhaps given as TRBD1 or TRBD2 (5 bases each). The CDR3 totals 16 residues. The V and J ends lost 5 bases and 1 base respectively, with 18 bases between them. The CDR3 nucleotides read TGTGCCAGCAGTCTCTTCGGGGCAGATTCTTCCTACGAGCAGTACTTC. This sequence encodes CASSLFGADSSYEQYF.

V gene TRBV10-3 combines with J gene TRBJ1-6; D remains ambiguous. The germline gives CDR1 ENHRY, CDR2 SYGVKD. The CDR3 is made up of 15 amino acids. Trimming cost V 4 bases and J 4 bases, with 11 bases left between them. The CDR3 coding sequence is TGTGCCATCAGTGTAGGAACATCTTATAATTCACCCCTCCACTTT. This encodes CAISVGTSYNSPLHF.